The rows below give T cell receptor beta chains drawn from one sample of a study of cytomegalovirus exposure and HLA in healthy donors. Sequenced by immunoSEQ multiplex PCR; TCRdb stores in-frame clones only, minus some. The table lists 90,000 to 100,000 clones, roughly 78% of them singletons. The specimen sequenced was PBMCs. These receptor sequences come from a woman aged 60 to 75 in good health and CMV-seronegative. The CDR3 runs from the conserved cysteine through the conserved F or W. D genes are given only for firm matches. Clone size appears in some rows only: once, few, many, or a class for an expanded clone.

DNA,CDR3,V,D,size,J
TGTGCCAGCAGCGTAGGGGCTAGCGAGGGAAATGAGCAGTTCTTC,CASSVGASEGNEQFF,TRBV9,NA,NA,TRBJ2-1
TGTGCCAGCACGGACAGGGCGAACACTGAAGCTTTCTTT,CASTDRANTEAFF,TRBV2,TRBD1,NA,TRBJ1-1
TGTGCCAGCAGTTACCGGGACAGCTCCTACGAGCAGTACTTC,CASSYRDSSYEQYF,TRBV6-5,TRBD1,NA,TRBJ2-7
TGCGCCAGCAGCCTGGCAGTTAACACTGAAGCTTTCTTT,CASSLAVNTEAFF,TRBV10-2,NA,few,TRBJ1-1
TGCGCCAGCAGCCAACGGGGGTTGGGTGGCTACACCTTC,CASSQRGLGGYTF,TRBV4-1,NA,few,TRBJ1-2
TGTGCCAGCAGCTTACTAGCGGAGAGCTCCTACGAGCAGTACTTC,CASSLLAESSYEQYF,TRBV7-2,TRBD2,NA,TRBJ2-7
TGCGCCAGCAGCAAACCGGGTGGGTTGGGAAACATTCAGTACTTC,CASSKPGGLGNIQYF,TRBV5-1,NA,NA,TRBJ2-4
TGTGCCAGTAGTAGGACAGGGGCGAGCAATCAGCCCCAGCATTTT,CASSRTGASNQPQHF,TRBV19,TRBD1,NA,TRBJ1-5
TGTGCCAGCAGTTTTTCCTTGTCCCTTGAAGCTTTCTTT,CASSFSLSLEAFF,TRBV6-1,NA,NA,TRBJ1-1
TGTGCCAGCAGTTTACTGGGGGGGACAGATACGCAGTATTTT,CASSLLGGTDTQYF,TRBV27,TRBD2,NA,TRBJ2-3
TGTGCCAGTAGTACCCACTCGGGACAGATGAACACTGAAGCTTTCTTT,CASSTHSGQMNTEAFF,TRBV19,TRBD1,NA,TRBJ1-1
TGTGCCAGCAGATCGACAGGGAGTAAAGCTTTCTTT,CASRSTGSKAFF,TRBV28,TRBD1,NA,TRBJ1-1
TGTGCCAGTAGGCCCCGCGGTTCGAGTTCTGAAGCTTTCTTT,CASRPRGSSSEAFF,TRBV19,NA,once,TRBJ1-1
TGCGCCAGCAGCTTGGACCTGGGAGACTACGAGCAGTACTTC,CASSLDLGDYEQYF,TRBV5-1,NA,NA,TRBJ2-7
TGTGCCAGCAGCGTAGAGTTAGCTGGGAATGAGCAGTTCTTC,CASSVELAGNEQFF,TRBV9,NA,NA,TRBJ2-1
TGCGCCAGCAGCCAATCTAGTAATGAGCAGTTCTTC,CASSQSSNEQFF,TRBV4-1,NA,NA,TRBJ2-1
TGTGCCACCCGTAGCTCTGGGGCCAACGTCCTGACTTTC,CATRSSGANVLTF,TRBV15,NA,NA,TRBJ2-6
TGTGCCAGCAGCGCCGGGACAGGGTTTGGACAGCCCCAGCATTTT,CASSAGTGFGQPQHF,TRBV7-2,TRBD1,NA,TRBJ1-5
TGTGCCAGCAGTGAAACCGGGACAATAAATTCACCCCTCCACTTT,CASSETGTINSPLHF,TRBV6-1,NA,NA,TRBJ1-6
TGTGCCAGCAGCTTAGGACAGGGGGCGACAGGGGCCAACGTCCTGACTTTC,CASSLGQGATGANVLTF,TRBV11-2,TRBD1,NA,TRBJ2-6
TGCGCCACCCAATTTAGCGGGGGGCAAGAGACCCAGTACTTC,CATQFSGGQETQYF,TRBV5-1,TRBD2,NA,TRBJ2-5
TGTGCCAGCAGCTTATCGCCCCCCGGGACAGGGAACACTGAAGCTTTCTTT,CASSLSPPGTGNTEAFF,TRBV7-9,TRBD1,once,TRBJ1-1
TGTGCCAGCAGTGCGGGGGTCGCCCAGACAGTCGGCCGAGCCCAGTACTTC,CASSAGVAQTVGRAQYF,TRBV6-1,NA,NA,TRBJ2-5
TGCGCCAGCAGCTTGGGACTAGCGGGAGACGATACGCAGTATTTT,CASSLGLAGDDTQYF,TRBV5-1,TRBD2,NA,TRBJ2-3
TGTGCCAGCAGCCCCCGTACGGCGGGCTGGGAGACCCAGTACTTC,CASSPRTAGWETQYF,TRBV14,NA,few,TRBJ2-5
TGTGCCAGCAGTTTGTGGACAGCTTTCTACGAGCAGTACTTC,CASSLWTAFYEQYF,TRBV28,NA,NA,TRBJ2-7
TGTGCCAGCAGAGGAGATACAGGGGTCGAGCAGTACTTC,CASRGDTGVEQYF,TRBV5-6,TRBD1,NA,TRBJ2-7